These T cell receptor beta chains were read from a single sample in a study of blood T cell repertoires in COVID-19. Clones were sequenced by immunoSEQ multiplex PCR, and TCRdb holds only the in-frame ones, with some missing. The sample includes 35,000 to 55,000 clones, 70% to 90% of them seen just once. Sequencing input: peripheral blood. The origin of the receptors is a man between 65 and 80 years old with active COVID-19. Both conserved end residues are part of each CDR3. D genes are given only for firm matches. A clone size is listed for some rows: how often the clone was seen (once, few, many), or a class if it is expanded.

V gene	clone size	J gene	D gene	CDR3 protein	CDR3 DNA
TRBV28	NA	TRBJ1-2	NA	CASSFGGDYGYTF	TGTGCCAGCAGTTTCGGAGGGGACTATGGCTACACCTTC
TRBV6-5	NA	TRBJ2-3	NA	CASSSLSGRTDTQYF	TGTGCCAGCAGTTCCCTTTCGGGTAGAACAGATACGCAGTATTTT
TRBV13	few	TRBJ2-7	NA	CASSLGDPLTSEQYF	TGTGCCAGCAGCTTAGGGGACCCCCTCACTAGCGAGCAGTACTTC
TRBV19	NA	TRBJ2-1	TRBD2	CASTRGEGYYNEQFF	TGTGCCAGTACCCGAGGGGAGGGTTACTACAATGAGCAGTTCTTC
TRBV7-2	NA	TRBJ2-1	TRBD1	CASSFAGTGAYNEQFF	TGTGCCAGCAGCTTCGCCGGGACAGGGGCCTACAATGAGCAGTTCTTC
TRBV4-1	NA	TRBJ1-6	NA	CASMGAFYNSPLHF	TGCGCCAGCATGGGGGCCTTCTATAATTCACCCCTCCACTTT
TRBV19	NA	TRBJ1-4	NA	CASRRNNEKLFF	TGTGCCAGTAGGCGAAATAATGAAAAACTGTTTTTT
TRBV11-3	NA	TRBJ2-3	TRBD2	CASSLDNSGGVGDTQYF	TGTGCCAGCAGCTTAGATAATAGCGGGGGGGTAGGAGATACGCAGTATTTT
TRBV24-1	NA	TRBJ2-1	TRBD1	CATSDPRGPGGWEQFF	TGTGCCACCAGTGACCCCAGGGGGCCGGGCGGTTGGGAGCAGTTCTTC
TRBV9	NA	TRBJ2-1	TRBD2	CASSVGTSGRGEQFF	TGTGCCAGCAGCGTTGGGACTAGCGGGAGGGGGGAGCAGTTCTTC
TRBV11-2	NA	TRBJ1-2	TRBD1	CASSFLGQVAGEGYTF	TGTGCCAGCAGCTTCCTGGGACAGGTCGCTGGGGAAGGCTACACCTTC
TRBV20-1	NA	TRBJ2-5	TRBD2	CSASSGTSGETQYF	TGCAGTGCTAGTTCCGGGACTAGCGGTGAGACCCAGTACTTC
TRBV18	NA	TRBJ1-1	NA	CASSPRQVNTEAFF	TGTGCCAGCTCACCAAGGCAGGTGAACACTGAAGCTTTCTTT
TRBV10-2	NA	TRBJ1-1	TRBD1	CASTPGDRGLNEAFF	TGCGCCAGCACGCCTGGGGACAGGGGGCTTAATGAAGCTTTCTTT
TRBV4-3	NA	TRBJ1-4	NA	CASSPRGQTHEKLFF	TGCGCCAGCAGCCCTAGGGGTCAGACTCATGAAAAACTGTTTTTT
TRBV7-2	NA	TRBJ2-7	TRBD1	CASKIPGQGFEQYF	TGTGCCAGCAAGATCCCGGGACAGGGGTTCGAGCAGTACTTC
TRBV28	NA	TRBJ2-5	TRBD2	CASSSPLAGGPETQYF	TGTGCCAGCAGTTCCCCTTTAGCGGGGGGGCCAGAGACCCAGTACTTC
TRBV7-6	NA	TRBJ1-3	NA	CASSPSYGLILSGNTIYF	TGTGCCAGCAGCCCCAGCTACGGACTGATCCTCTCTGGAAACACCATATATTTT
TRBV10-2	NA	TRBJ2-5	TRBD2	CASSEWRLAGVKEETQYF	TGCGCCAGCAGTGAGTGGCGGCTAGCGGGGGTCAAAGAAGAGACCCAGTACTTC
TRBV4-1	NA	TRBJ2-2	NA	CASSQERGRNTGELFF	TGCGCCAGCAGCCAAGAGCGGGGGCGTAACACCGGGGAGCTGTTTTTT
TRBV6-2/TRBV6-3	NA	TRBJ1-4	NA	CASSDGSPGNEKLFF	TGTGCCAGCAGCGACGGGTCCCCGGGGAATGAAAAACTGTTTTTT
TRBV6-5	NA	TRBJ1-4	TRBD1	CASRLDRGNEKLFF	TGTGCCAGCAGACTGGACAGGGGGAATGAAAAACTGTTTTTT
TRBV3-1/TRBV3-2	NA	TRBJ2-7	NA	CASSPSRLGNEQYF	TGTGCCAGCAGCCCTAGCCGTCTCGGGAACGAGCAGTACTTC
TRBV18	NA	TRBJ1-6	NA	CASSPEDRVNSPLHF	TGTGCCAGCTCACCCGAGGACAGAGTAAATTCACCCCTCCACTTT
TRBV3-1/TRBV3-2	NA	TRBJ2-5	TRBD2	CASSQALGTSGGEETQYF	TGTGCCAGCAGCCAAGCTTTGGGGACTAGCGGGGGGGAAGAGACCCAGTACTTC
TRBV13	NA	TRBJ2-2	TRBD2	CASSPGGRTGELFF	TGTGCCAGCAGCCCGGGGGGTAGAACCGGGGAGCTGTTTTTT